This T cell receptor beta chain was captured in a study of breast tumors, draining lymph nodes, adjacent tissues. Overall study findings and caveats: The data were judged consistent with most tumor T cells coming from lymph node and expanding in tumor. That most tumor T cells come from lymph nodes remained unproven. Luminal-like breast cancer showed significantly higher tumor–nontumor repertoire similarity than basal-like. Tumors had less TCR diversity than lymph nodes, more than nontumor tissue.

This clonotype has ten or more counts. Its antigen is unknown. MiXCR, applied by TCRdb to the multiplex PCR reads, yields one record per CDR3 protein. The table lists 140,000 to 150,000 distinct CDR3 sequences, approximately 29% of them singletons. Axillary draining lymph nodes of breast cancer patients supplied the node samples. The receptor comes from a female donor with breast cancer. Some clones in this sample may be carry-over from other donors' samples. The sequenced material came from axillary lymph node tissue.

The CDR3, as DNA: TGTGCCAGCAGCCGGGGAGGACAGCATAACTATGGCTACACCTTC. Translation: CASSRGGQHNYGYTF. The chain has TRBV7-9 and TRBJ1-2; weak D call: TRBD1 (6 bases). Germline CDR1 SEHNR, CDR2 FQNEAQ (reference sequence). The CDR3 consists of 15 residues. V lost 5 bases and J lost 1, with 14 bases in between.